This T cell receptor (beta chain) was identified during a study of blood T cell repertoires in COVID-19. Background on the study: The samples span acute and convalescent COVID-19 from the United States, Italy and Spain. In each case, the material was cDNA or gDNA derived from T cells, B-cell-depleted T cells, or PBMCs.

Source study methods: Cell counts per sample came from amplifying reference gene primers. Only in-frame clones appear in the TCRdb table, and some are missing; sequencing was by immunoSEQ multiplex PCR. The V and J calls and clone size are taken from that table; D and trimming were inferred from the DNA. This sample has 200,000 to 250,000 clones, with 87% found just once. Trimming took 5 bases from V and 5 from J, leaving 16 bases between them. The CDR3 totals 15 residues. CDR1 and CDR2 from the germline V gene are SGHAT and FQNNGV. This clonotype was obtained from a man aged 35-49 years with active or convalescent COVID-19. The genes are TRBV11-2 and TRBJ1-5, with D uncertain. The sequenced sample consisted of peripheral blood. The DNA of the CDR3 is TGTGCCAGCAGCCGTAGCGCATCTAACTATCAGCCCCAGCATTTT. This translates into CASSRSASNYQPQHF.